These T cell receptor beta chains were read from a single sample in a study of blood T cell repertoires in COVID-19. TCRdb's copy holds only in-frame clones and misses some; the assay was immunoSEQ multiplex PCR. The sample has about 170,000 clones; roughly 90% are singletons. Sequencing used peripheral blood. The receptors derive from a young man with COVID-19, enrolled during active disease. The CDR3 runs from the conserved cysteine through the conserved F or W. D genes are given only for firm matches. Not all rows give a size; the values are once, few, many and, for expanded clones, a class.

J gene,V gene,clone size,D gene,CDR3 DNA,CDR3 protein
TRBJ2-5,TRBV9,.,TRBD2,TGTGCCAGCAGCGTAGCTAGCGGGAGAGAGACCCAGTACTTC,CASSVASGRETQYF
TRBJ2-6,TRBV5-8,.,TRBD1,TGTGCCAGCAGCTTGGGGCAGGGGGCATCTGGGGCCAACGTCCTGACTTTC,CASSLGQGASGANVLTF
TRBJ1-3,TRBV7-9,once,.,TGTGCCAGCAGCTCCACTTCCAGGGGAAACACCATATATTTT,CASSSTSRGNTIYF
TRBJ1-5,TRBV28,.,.,TGTGCCAGCAGTTTGGGAGGGGATAGCAATCAGCCCCAGCATTTT,CASSLGGDSNQPQHF
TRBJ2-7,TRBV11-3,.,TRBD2,TGTGCCAGCAGCTTGGCGGGAGGGCGAGGCGAGCAGTACTTC,CASSLAGGRGEQYF
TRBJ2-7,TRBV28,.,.,TGTGCCAGCAGTACCCGGTTCGAGCAGTACTTC,CASSTRFEQYF
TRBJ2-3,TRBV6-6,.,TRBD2,TGTGCCAGCAGGCTTAGCGGGATGGGCACAGATACGCAGTATTTT,CASRLSGMGTDTQYF
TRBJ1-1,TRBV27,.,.,TGTGCCAGCACCCGAACAGTGAACACTGAAGCTTTCTTT,CASTRTVNTEAFF
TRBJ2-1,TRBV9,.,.,TGTGCCAGCAGCGTAGCCTCGAGCAATGAGCAGTTCTTC,CASSVASSNEQFF
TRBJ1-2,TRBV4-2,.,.,TGTGCCAGCAGCCAAGTGCAGGGTAACTATGGCTACACCTTC,CASSQVQGNYGYTF
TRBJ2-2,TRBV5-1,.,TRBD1,TGCGCCAGCAGCTACCCTCGACAGGGTAGCACCGGGGAGCTGTTTTTT,CASSYPRQGSTGELFF
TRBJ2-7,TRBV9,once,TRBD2,TGTGCCAGCAGCGTAGCAAGACTAGCGACCCGCTACGAGCAGTACTTC,CASSVARLATRYEQYF
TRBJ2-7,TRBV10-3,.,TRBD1,TGTGCCATCAGCGCCGGGACAGGGCCCTCATACGAGCAGTACTTC,CAISAGTGPSYEQYF
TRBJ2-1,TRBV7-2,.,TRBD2,TGTGCCAGCAGCTTATTCGTCGCGGGAGGGCCGAGTAATGAGCAGTTCTTC,CASSLFVAGGPSNEQFF
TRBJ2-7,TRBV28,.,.,TGTGCCAGCAGTTATCGCGGTTTTTCCGGCGAGCAGTACTTC,CASSYRGFSGEQYF
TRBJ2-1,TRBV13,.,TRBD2,TGTGCCAGCAGCTTTGTGTCTAGCGGATTCCTCGAGCAGTTCTTC,CASSFVSSGFLEQFF
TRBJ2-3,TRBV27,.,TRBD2,TGTGCCAGCAGAGCGACTAGCGGCACAGATACGCAGTATTTT,CASRATSGTDTQYF
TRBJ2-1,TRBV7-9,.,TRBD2,TGTGCCAGCAGCTCTCGGACTAGCGGGAGGGATGAGCAGTTCTTC,CASSSRTSGRDEQFF
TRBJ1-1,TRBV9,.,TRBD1,TGTGCCAGCAGCGTAGGACAGGGAAGGGAAGCTTTCTTT,CASSVGQGREAFF
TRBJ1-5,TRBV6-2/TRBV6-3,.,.,TGTGCCAGCAGTTACCCACCCCCTAACAGGGTCCAGCCCCAGCATTTT,CASSYPPPNRVQPQHF
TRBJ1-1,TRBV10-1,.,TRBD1,TGCGCCAGCATGACAGGGATGAACACTGAAGCTTTCTTT,CASMTGMNTEAFF
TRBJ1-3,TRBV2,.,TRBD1,TGTGCCAGTCAAGTAGACAGGGGCGCTGGAAACACCATATATTTT,CASQVDRGAGNTIYF
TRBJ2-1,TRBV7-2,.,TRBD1,TGTGCCAGCGGGACAGTTTACAATGAGCAGTTCTTC,CASGTVYNEQFF
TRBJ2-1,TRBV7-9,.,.,TGTGCCAGCAGCTTAGTACAGGCGCCTCGCAATGAGCAGTTCTTC,CASSLVQAPRNEQFF
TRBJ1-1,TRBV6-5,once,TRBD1,TGTGCCAGCAGACCAGGGACAGGGGAAGCTTTCTTT,CASRPGTGEAFF
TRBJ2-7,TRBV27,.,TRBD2,TGTGCCAGCAGTTTGACCGAAGCGGGAGGTCCCTACGAGCAGTACTTC,CASSLTEAGGPYEQYF
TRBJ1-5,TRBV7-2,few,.,TGTGCCAGCGCGGGGGGCCACTATAGCAATCAGCCCCAGCATTTT,CASAGGHYSNQPQHF
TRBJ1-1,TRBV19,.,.,TGTGCCAGTAGTAGACAAACCTCCGGAGCTTTCTTT,CASSRQTSGAFF
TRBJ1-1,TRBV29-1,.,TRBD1,TGCAGCGTTGGGCCAGGGGGTACTGAAGCTTTCTTT,CSVGPGGTEAFF
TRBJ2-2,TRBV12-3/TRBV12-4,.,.,TGTGCCAGCACCCTCTTGAGTAAAGGGGAGCTGTTTTTT,CASTLLSKGELFF
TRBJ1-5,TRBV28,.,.,TGTGCCAGCAGTTTTTGGCAGGGGAGGGATCAGCCCCAGCATTTT,CASSFWQGRDQPQHF
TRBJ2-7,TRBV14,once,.,TGTGCCAGCAGCCTTACCAGAGGCTACGAGCAGTACTTC,CASSLTRGYEQYF
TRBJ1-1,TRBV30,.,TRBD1,TGTGCCCGTGGGACAGGGGAGACTGAAGCTTTCTTT,CARGTGETEAFF
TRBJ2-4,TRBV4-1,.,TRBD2,TGCGCCAGCAGCCTGGGACTAGCGGGAGGAGTAGCCAAAAACATTCAGTACTTC,CASSLGLAGGVAKNIQYF
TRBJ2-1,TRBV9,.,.,TGTGCCAGCAGCGCAGGGACTTCCTACAATGAGCAGTTCTTC,CASSAGTSYNEQFF
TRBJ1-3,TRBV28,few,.,TGTGCCAGCAGTTCTGTCAGGGCGGACGGAAACACCATATATTTT,CASSSVRADGNTIYF
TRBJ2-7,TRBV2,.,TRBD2,TGTGCCAGCAGTGTTAGCGGGATCGGCTTCGAGCAGTACTTC,CASSVSGIGFEQYF